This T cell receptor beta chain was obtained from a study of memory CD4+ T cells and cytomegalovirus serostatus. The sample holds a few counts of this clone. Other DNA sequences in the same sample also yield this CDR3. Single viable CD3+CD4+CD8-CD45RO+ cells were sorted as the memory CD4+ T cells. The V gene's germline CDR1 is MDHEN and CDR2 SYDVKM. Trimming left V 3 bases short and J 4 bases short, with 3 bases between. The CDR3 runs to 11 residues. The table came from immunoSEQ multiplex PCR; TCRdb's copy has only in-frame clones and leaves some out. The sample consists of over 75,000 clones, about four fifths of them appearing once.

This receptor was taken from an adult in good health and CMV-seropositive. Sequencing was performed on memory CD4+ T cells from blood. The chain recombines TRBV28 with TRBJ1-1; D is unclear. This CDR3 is CASSLGTEAFF. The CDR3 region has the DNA TGTGCCAGCAGTTTGGGCACTGAAGCTTTCTTT.